This T cell receptor (beta chain) was sequenced for a study of cytomegalovirus exposure and HLA in healthy donors. Study context: The use of the same platform for the 100 to 150 validation repertoires and the 550 to 700 first-cohort repertoires was reported by a later analysis.

Study-wide results and limits: Confirmation in vitro established that three CMV-associated chains were specific for CMV antigens.

The approximately 120-subject validation cohort, separate from the roughly 700-subject first cohort, included the donors. This clone was seen a single time. Its antigen is currently unknown. This table comes from immunoSEQ multiplex PCR, and its TCRdb copy is limited to in-frame clones, with some not included. Among 200,000 or so clones listed, around 84% were seen once. This CDR3 contains 15 residues. The V end was cut by 3 bases, the J end by 4 bases, with 13 bases between. CDR1 MNHEY and CDR2 SMNVEV come from the germline V gene (reference sequence). The chain recombines TRBV27 with TRBJ1-5; TRBD1 is a possible D gene (6 bases). This sequence was found in a man aged 18 to 30 in good health and CMV-seropositive. Sample: PBMCs. CDR3 sequence reads: CASSFPRGGNQPQHF. Here the CDR3 DNA reads TGTGCCAGCAGTTTTCCCAGGGGTGGGAATCAGCCCCAGCATTTT.